These 27 T cell receptor beta chains came from one sample sequenced in a study of relationships among human T cell subsets. Anti-CD25 beads selected CD4+CD25+ regulatory T cells from positively selected CD4+ cells. TCR alpha and beta CDR3s were amplified from mRNA by semiquantitative ARM-PCR. Exponential amplification used communal superprimers after tagged nested gene-specific primers in ARM-PCR. TCRdb analysed the multiplex PCR reads with MiXCR anew, one entry per CDR3 protein. The table lists more than 13,000 distinct CDR3 sequences, about 60% of them singletons. The sample comprised Tregs sorted from blood. Every receptor here comes from a man aged 40-55 years in good health.

The rearrangement links TRBV6-6 to TRBJ2-5; a possible D gene is TRBD1 (6 bases). This CDR3 comprises 14 residues. Deletions cut 6 bases from V and 2 bases from J, with 13 bases between. In germline, CDR1 is MNHNY, CDR2 SVGAGI (reference sequence). CDR3 in DNA: TGTGCCAGCAGACCACAGGGATATCAAGAGACCCAGTACTTC. Translated, it gives CASRPQGYQETQYF.

The rearrangement links TRBV5-1 to TRBJ1-1; the D gene is possibly TRBD1 (5 bases). This CDR3 spans 15 amino acids. The V gene lost 0 bases and the J gene lost 0 bases, with 9 bases spanning the gap. Germline V gives CDR1 SGHRS, CDR2 YFSETQ. In DNA, the CDR3 is TGCGCCAGCAGCTTGGGGGGGATAATGAACACTGAAGCTTTCTTT. It translates to CASSLGGIMNTEAFF. Full variable domain (missing parts from reference TRBV5-1 and TRBJ1-1): KAGVTQTPRYLIKTRGQQVTLSCSPISGHRSVSWYQQTPGQGLQFLFEYFSETQRNKGNFPGRFSGRQFSNSRSEMNVSTLELGDSALYLCASSLGGIMNTEAFFGQGTRLTVV.

The rearrangement joins TRBV11-2 to TRBJ1-5, with D perhaps TRBD1 (5 bases). This CDR3 region has 18 residues. CDR1 is SGHAT and CDR2 is FQNNGV in the germline V gene. The V gene lost 1 base and the J gene lost 3 bases, with 19 bases spanning the gap. CDR3 loop: CASSLGKGRGINNQPQHF. The CDR3 DNA sequence: TGTGCCAGCAGCTTAGGGAAGGGGAGGGGAATTAACAATCAGCCCCAGCATTTT.

This clonotype has a handful of counts. J is TRBJ1-6 and V is TRBV20-1; D possibly corresponds to TRBD1 (6 bases). Germline loops: CDR1 DFQATT, CDR2 SNEGSKA (reference sequence). This CDR3 comprises 14 residues. V lost 6 bases and J lost 9, with 18 bases in between. The CDR3 coding sequence is TGCAGTGCCCTAAAGGGGGTTGTGAGTTCACCCCTCCACTTT. Its translation is CSALKGVVSSPLHF.

The chain uses TRBV7-8 and TRBJ2-2, with TRBD1 identical over 7 bases. The CDR3 covers 15 residues. Germline V gives CDR1 SGHVS, CDR2 FQNEAQ. V gave up 5 bases and J gave up 3 bases; unmatched junction bases: 6. CDR3 amino acids: CASSANRGYTGELFF. The DNA of the CDR3 is TGTGCCAGCAGCGCCAACAGGGGTTACACCGGGGAGCTGTTTTTT.

The gene calls are TRBV12-5 and TRBJ2-5, with 7 bases lining up with TRBD1. Germline trimming cut 4 bases from V and 4 bases from J; bases unmatched to any gene: 3. CDR1 is LGHNT and CDR2 is FRNRAP in the germline V gene. The CDR3 is 13 amino acids. The CDR3: CASGSGTAETQYF. The DNA of the CDR3 is TGTGCTAGTGGTTCCGGGACAGCAGAGACCCAGTACTTC.

This chain links TRBV20-1 with TRBJ1-5, with a tentative D call TRBD1 (6 bases). Trimming pared 3 bases from V and 7 bases from J, leaving 19 bases between. The germline V gene encodes CDR1 DFQATT and CDR2 SNEGSKA (reference sequence). The CDR3 is 15 amino acids. The CDR3 DNA reads as TGCAGTGCTAGTCACTCAGGACAGCAAGGGCAGCCCCAGCATTTT. Its translation is CSASHSGQQGQPQHF.

This clonotype was found a few times. This chain connects TRBV28 to TRBJ1-3, with a weak D call TRBD1 (6 bases). V shed 11 bases and J shed 2 bases, with 10 bases lying between them. The length of the CDR3 is 12 residues. From germline, CDR1 is MDHEN and CDR2 SYDVKM. CDR3 nucleotide sequence: TGTGCCTCAGGGGTCCCTGGAAACACCATATATTTT. Residues: CASGVPGNTIYF. The full variable domain, completed using reference TRBV28 and TRBJ1-3, is DVKVTQSSRYLVKRTGEKVFLECVQDMDHENMFWYRQDPGLGLRLIYFSYDVKMKEKGDIPEGYSVSREKKERFSLILESASTNQTSMYLCASGVPGNTIYFGEGSWLTVV.

The DNA of the CDR3 is TGCGCCAGCACAGGGGCGGGGAATTCACCCCTCCACTTT. Protein: CASTGAGNSPLHF. The rearrangement uses TRBV10-2 and TRBJ1-6; D possibly corresponds to TRBD1 (6 bases). With 7 bases removed from V and 7 bases from J, the gap between germline ends came to 11 bases. This CDR3 region has 13 residues. Germline-derived CDR1 and CDR2 are WSHSY and SAAADI.

This chain connects TRBV6-5 to TRBJ2-7; TRBD2 agrees at 8 bases. J gave up 4 bases and V 6 bases, and 17 bases lay outside the gene matches. Germline CDR1 reads MNHEY; CDR2 reads SVGAGI. CDR3 size: 17 residues. CDR3 nucleotides: TGTGCCAGCAGCCCCTCACGGCGGGGGGATCTTAGGTACGAGCAGTACTTC. This encodes CASSPSRRGDLRYEQYF.

This clonotype is labeled medium-sized. V usage is TRBV11-2 and J usage is TRBJ2-7; D not certain. Germline V CDR1 and CDR2: SGHAT, FQNNGV. V lost 1 base and J lost 2, with 9 bases in between. This CDR3 comprises 14 residues. CDR3 DNA sequence: TGTGCCAGCAGCTTAGTACAGAGAGCCTACGAGCAGTACTTC. Protein sequence: CASSLVQRAYEQYF.

The rearrangement joins TRBV20-1 to TRBJ2-1; D is possibly TRBD2 (5 bases). The CDR3 runs to 13 residues. V dropped 5 bases and J dropped 6 bases, with 14 bases sitting between them. Germline-derived CDR1 and CDR2 are DFQATT and SNEGSKA (reference sequence). CDR3 bases: TGCAGTGCTTCCCCTGCGGGCCGCAATGAGCAGTTCTTC. It yields the protein CSASPAGRNEQFF.

The chain joins TRBV20-1 to TRBJ1-3, with D unresolved. CDR1 and CDR2 from the germline V gene are DFQATT and SNEGSKA (reference sequence). CDR3 length: 12 residues. The germline V and J ends were trimmed by 4 bases and 0 bases, with 4 bases remaining between them. CDR3 DNA: TGCAGTGCTATCTACTCTGGAAACACCATATATTTT. Protein: CSAIYSGNTIYF.

The chain recombines TRBV25-1 with TRBJ2-1; D might be TRBD1 or TRBD2, each matching 5 bases. CDR1 MGHDK and CDR2 SYGVNS come from the germline V gene. Trimming cost V 8 bases and J 4 bases, with 9 bases left between them. This CDR3 contains 12 residues. As DNA, the CDR3 is TGTGCCAGCGGGGACCAATACAATGAGCAGTTCTTC. As protein: CASGDQYNEQFF.

The rearrangement uses TRBV29-1 and TRBJ2-5; no clear D gene. This CDR3 is 12 amino acids long. Germline V gene data show CDR1 as SQVTM and CDR2 as ANQGSEA. V dropped 4 bases and J dropped 4 bases, with 10 bases sitting between them. CDR3 nucleotide sequence: TGCAGCGTTGGGGTGGCGGCAGAGACCCAGTACTTC. Translation: CSVGVAAETQYF.

This chain connects TRBV11-2 to TRBJ2-1, with a tentative D call TRBD2 (5 bases). Germline V lookup: CDR1 SGHAT, CDR2 FQNNGV. The V end was cut by 5 bases, the J end by 8 bases, with 10 bases between. This CDR3 comprises 12 residues. The CDR3 DNA is TGTGCCAGCAGCCGCGGGTTGGATGAGCAGTTCTTC. Protein: CASSRGLDEQFF.

This clonotype occurred once. The chain joins TRBV6-5 to TRBJ2-7; D may be TRBD2 (6 bases). The germline V gene has CDR1 MNHEY and CDR2 SVGAGI. This CDR3 has 16 residues. V was clipped by 6 bases and J by 6 bases, with 24 bases between them. CDR3 DNA: TGTGCCAGCAGCCTCGCTAGCGCCGGAGGTCGAGGCGAGCAGTACTTC. Protein sequence: CASSLASAGGRGEQYF.

The chain links TRBV28 to TRBJ1-3, with a tentative D call TRBD1 (6 bases). V was clipped by 5 bases and J by 9 bases, with 14 bases between them. CDR3 size: 13 residues. Germline CDR1 MDHEN, CDR2 SYDVKM. Here the CDR3 DNA reads TGTGCCAGCAGTAGACAGGTCCGTGGCACCATATATTTT. Translating it yields CASSRQVRGTIYF.

The chain uses TRBV28 and TRBJ2-3; 12 nucleotides align to TRBD2. Trimming cost V 6 bases and J 5 bases; bases outside gene matches: 0. The CDR3 is 13 residues long. Germline V gene lookup returns CDR1 MDHEN and CDR2 SYDVKM. The CDR3 protein is CASRLAGGDTQYF. CDR3 sequence (DNA): TGTGCCAGCAGACTAGCGGGAGGAGATACGCAGTATTTT. The full variable domain, in which reference TRBV28 and TRBJ2-3 provide the parts outside the CDR3, is DVKVTQSSRYLVKRTGEKVFLECVQDMDHENMFWYRQDPGLGLRLIYFSYDVKMKEKGDIPEGYSVSREKKERFSLILESASTNQTSMYLCASRLAGGDTQYFGPGTRLTVL.

The J gene is TRBJ1-5, the V gene TRBV6-5; possible D gene TRBD1, 6 bases. The CDR3 extends over 13 amino acids. V shed 6 bases and J shed 4 bases, with 10 bases lying between them. CDR1 is MNHEY, CDR2 SVGAGI, per germline. In DNA form, the CDR3 reads TGTGCCAGCAGGGACAGCTCTAATCAGCCCCAGCATTTT. Its protein is CASRDSSNQPQHF.

This clonotype has only a few counts. This chain links TRBV14 with TRBJ2-5; D call uncertain. The CDR3 runs to 14 residues. Trimming shortened V by 1 base and J by 5 bases, and 11 bases separated the two germline ends. Germline loops: CDR1 SGHDN, CDR2 FVKESK. CDR3 sequence: CASSQGARSETQYF. The CDR3 nucleotides are TGTGCCAGCAGCCAAGGAGCGAGGTCGGAGACCCAGTACTTC.

The chain joins TRBV12-1 to TRBJ2-7. TRBV12-1 is assigned pseudogene status. This CDR3 comprises 14 residues. The CDR3 DNA follows: TGTGCCAGCAGCTTTGCGCAGGTCACCTACGAGCAGTACTTC. Translated, it gives CASSFAQVTYEQYF.

The chain is built from TRBV27 and TRBJ1-1; no firm D call. The CDR3 is made up of 17 amino acids. Germline V lookup: CDR1 MNHEY, CDR2 SMNVEV (reference sequence). V gave up 2 bases and J gave up 5 bases, with 21 bases separating them. The CDR3 bases are TGTGCCAGCAGTTTAAGAGGCGGCAGATTAGGAAGTACTGAAGCTTTCTTT. Protein sequence: CASSLRGGRLGSTEAFF.

The chain carries TRBV29-1 and TRBJ2-1; D is ambiguous. Germline assignment: CDR1 SQVTM and CDR2 ANQGSEA. The CDR3 is 11 amino acids. Trimming removed 4 bases at V and 6 bases at J, with 7 bases between. The CDR3 DNA follows: TGCAGCGTTGTGGCCTTCAATGAGCAGTTCTTC. This encodes CSVVAFNEQFF.

This clonotype was counted only a few times. The chain carries TRBV27 and TRBJ2-1; 11 bases map to TRBD2. CDR3 size: 17 residues. J was trimmed by 4 bases and V by 3 bases; bases with no gene match: 8. Looked up from germline, CDR1 is MNHEY and CDR2 is SMNVEV (reference sequence). The CDR3 coding sequence is TGTGCCAGCAGTTTTTCTAGCGGGAGGAGGGGGTACAATGAGCAGTTCTTC. This encodes CASSFSSGRRGYNEQFF.

This sequence joins TRBV18 and TRBJ1-1, with 12 positions matching TRBD1. Germline trimming cut 5 bases from V and 6 bases from J; bases unmatched to any gene: 10. The CDR3 consists of 16 residues. CDR1 KGHSH and CDR2 LQKENI come from the germline V gene. The chain's CDR3 is CASSGTGGAGVAEAFF. CDR3 in DNA: TGTGCCAGCTCAGGGACAGGGGGCGCCGGAGTGGCTGAAGCTTTCTTT. The full variable domain, with the rest looked up from reference TRBV18 and TRBJ1-1, is NAGVMQNPRHLVRRRGQEARLRCSPMKGHSHVYWYRQLPEEGLKFMVYLQKENIIDESGMPKERFSAEFPKEGPSILRIQQVVRGDSAAYFCASSGTGGAGVAEAFFGQGTRLTVV.

V is TRBV19 and J is TRBJ2-5; D is uncertain. V was clipped by 7 bases and J by 1 base, with 16 bases between them. CDR3 length equals 15 residues. The germline V gene has CDR1 LNHDA and CDR2 SQIVND (reference sequence). Here the CDR3 reads CASKSQSVGQETQYF. As DNA, the CDR3 is TGTGCCAGTAAATCCCAGAGTGTGGGCCAAGAGACCCAGTACTTC.